The clone carrying this T cell receptor beta chain was observed many times. From RNA transcripts, TCR beta CDR3 regions were amplified. In the first-round RT-PCR of the TCR CDR3, the HTBI primer set was used. TCRdb re-derived calls from the multiplex PCR reads in MiXCR, one entry per CDR3 protein. This sample yields 800,000 or so distinct CDR3 sequences, of which more than 30% are seen a single time; 8.9% belongs to the top ten. The data originate from a study of T cells in Graves' hyperthyroidism and ophthalmopathy. From germline, CDR1 is LNHDA and CDR2 SQIVND (reference sequence). The J segment lost 7 bases and the V segment lost 5 bases, leaving 5 bases of the junction unmatched. This CDR3 region has 13 residues.

The chain couples TRBV19 to TRBJ1-5; 7 nucleotides match TRBD1. The TCR sequence derives from a man aged 18 to 30 with Graves' hyperthyroidism. Sample: blood. The CDR3 loop reads CASSPAGGQPQHF. DNA for the CDR3: TGTGCCAGTAGTCCAGCAGGGGGGCAGCCCCAGCATTTT.